The 10 T cell receptor beta chains presented below share a single source sample, sequenced in a study of low-dose radiotherapy and immunotherapy resistance in tumors. With TRAV- and TRBV-specific primers, first-strand cDNA was made, covering the alpha and beta chains. The authors ran around 18 PCR cycles to amplify TCRs with a constant-region primer and V-primer adapter. TCRdb analysed the reads with MiXCR anew, one entry per CDR3 protein. The profile shows around 20,000 distinct CDR3 sequences, approximately 79% of them singletons. The source is a human donor with advanced metastatic prostate, ovarian, gallbladder or colorectal cancer (not recorded which). This table probably holds off-target reads from a library built for another chain.

The CDR3 DNA follows: TGTGCCAGCAGAATACAGGGACACAATCAGCCCCAGCATTTT. Translated, it gives CASRIQGHNQPQHF. The gene calls are TRBV28 and TRBJ1-5; TRBD1 is a possible D gene (6 bases). The CDR3 is made up of 14 amino acids. Trimming pared 6 bases from V and 3 bases from J, leaving 12 bases between. Germline lookup yields CDR1 MDHEN and CDR2 SYDVKM.

The J gene is TRBJ2-3, the V gene TRBV28; 7 bases align to TRBD2. V gave up 5 bases and J gave up 2 bases; unmatched junction bases: 13. CDR1 MDHEN and CDR2 SYDVKM come from the germline V gene. The CDR3 contains 17 residues. Here the CDR3 reads CASSPNPTSDPTDTQYF. CDR3 nucleotides: TGTGCCAGCAGTCCGAACCCCACTAGCGACCCCACAGATACGCAGTATTTT.

The chain has TRBV27 and TRBJ2-7; no firm D call. This CDR3 spans 12 amino acids. Trimming pared 7 bases from V and 5 bases from J, leaving 12 bases between. Germline V gene lookup returns CDR1 MNHEY and CDR2 SMNVEV (reference sequence). CDR3: CASTSLSDEQYF. Here the CDR3 DNA reads TGTGCCAGCACCTCTTTATCCGACGAGCAGTACTTC.

The DNA of the CDR3 is TGTGCCAGCAGTTTATGGGGTCTCGGCAGGGGGCCTGGGGAGCTGTTTTTT. As protein: CASSLWGLGRGPGELFF. This chain joins TRBV28 and TRBJ2-2, with 8 bases identical to TRBD1. The V and J ends lost 0 bases and 8 bases, in that order; junction bases with no gene match: 11. In germline, CDR1 is MDHEN, CDR2 SYDVKM. The length of the CDR3 is 17 residues.

The rearrangement joins TRBV6-6 to TRBJ2-5; TRBD1 matches 8 bases. The CDR3 sequence is 17 residues long. Germline trimming cut 6 bases from V and 4 bases from J; bases unmatched to any gene: 16. The germline CDR1 and CDR2 sequences are MNHNY and SVGAGI (reference sequence). The DNA of the CDR3 is TGTGCCAGCAGGTTAAGGACCTTTGGACAGGGAGGAGAGACCCAGTACTTC. Protein sequence: CASRLRTFGQGGETQYF.

The chain links TRBV12-3 or TRBV12-4 to TRBJ2-3; possibly TRBD2 for D (6 bases). Trimming took 3 bases from V and 2 from J, leaving 15 bases between them. This CDR3 is 16 amino acids long. The CDR3 DNA sequence: TGTGCCAGCAGTTTGCTACTAGCCGGTTTCACAGATACGCAGTATTTT. It translates to CASSLLLAGFTDTQYF.

This clonotype was recorded once. The rearrangement uses TRBV7-2 and TRBJ2-1, with D perhaps matching TRBD1 or TRBD2 (6 bases each). Trimming cost V 0 bases and J 5 bases, with 17 bases left between them. This CDR3 spans 17 amino acids. CDR1 SGHTA and CDR2 FQGNSA come from the germline V gene. In DNA, the CDR3 is TGTGCCAGCAGCTTAGCGAGGGCAGGGGACTTCGACAATGAGCAGTTCTTC. Translation: CASSLARAGDFDNEQFF.

The rearrangement joins TRBV2 to TRBJ1-6, with 9 positions matching TRBD1. There are 17 residues in the CDR3. Trimming cost V 5 bases and J 2 bases; bases outside gene matches: 7. Germline V gene lookup returns CDR1 SNHLY and CDR2 FYNNEI. CDR3 protein: CASSINRGLTYNSPLHF. The DNA of the CDR3 is TGTGCCAGCAGTATAAACAGGGGGCTGACCTATAATTCACCCCTCCACTTT.

The chain recombines TRBV24-1 with TRBJ1-5; D call uncertain. V gave up 3 bases and J gave up 7 bases, with 12 bases separating them. Germline assignment: CDR1 KGHDR and CDR2 SFDVKD. This CDR3 is 14 amino acids long. The CDR3 here is CATSDKGRRQPQHF. For the CDR3, the DNA is TGTGCCACCAGTGATAAAGGGCGCAGGCAGCCCCAGCATTTT.

This clonotype was seen only a few times. This chain links TRBV5-1 with TRBJ2-7; 16 bases map to TRBD2. With 4 bases clipped from V and 6 bases from J, the junction kept 10 bases outside the gene matches. The CDR3 loop spans 17 amino acids. Germline CDR1 and CDR2: SGHRS and YFSETQ. CDR3 residues: CASSHTGTSGRAAEQYF. Written as DNA, the CDR3 is TGCGCCAGCAGCCACACCGGGACTAGCGGGAGGGCTGCCGAGCAGTACTTC.